These T cell receptor beta chains were read from a single sample in a study of technical replicates of blood from several donors. Assay: immunoSEQ multiplex PCR; the TCRdb copy retains only in-frame clones and omits some. The sample has tens of thousands of clones, less than 96% seen once. The specimen was T cells isolated from PBMCs. Source of these receptors: a human donor in good health. CDR3s include the opening cysteine and the closing phenylalanine or tryptophan. Fields, in order: D gene, V gene, CDR3 protein. D genes are given only for firm matches.

>.|TRBV2
CASSGNSIAHPYEQYF
>.|TRBV6-5
CAIGQYNEQFF
>TRBD1|TRBV19
CATATGLSYEQYF
>.|TRBV28
CASRRYEQYF
>TRBD2|TRBV9
CASSVVAGVGTDTQYF
>TRBD2|TRBV7-3
CASSLRVAGFYNEQFF
>TRBD1|TRBV7-3
CASSPTGQGVYGYTF
>.|TRBV7-6
CASSSTRIETQYF
>TRBD2|TRBV11-2
CASSLSLASSYNEQFF
>.|TRBV7-3
CASSLTGRQGDRELEQYF
>.|TRBV30
CAWSVMGGVNQPQHF
>TRBD1|TRBV19
CASSPGQENSPLHF
>TRBD2|TRBV5-1
CASGTGTRGPNEQFF
>TRBD1|TRBV19
CASSMGHRGSTEAFF
>TRBD1|TRBV11-2
CASSLKGQGWDEQFF
>TRBD2|TRBV9
CASSVAGLANYEQYF
>TRBD1|TRBV18
CASSPSRQGSDEKLFF
>TRBD2|TRBV7-6
CASSLGTSGSYEQFF
>TRBD1|TRBV10-2
CASSESIIILGRDRGTYIQYF
>.|TRBV15
CATSRDGALGSTFPSGANVLTF
>.|TRBV30
CAWGTEGLAGTDTQYF
>.|TRBV7-2
CASSLGQPYGYTF
>.|TRBV23-1
CASSQGGPGNEKLFF
>.|TRBV28
CASSVAVRSLYEQYF
>TRBD2|TRBV5-1
CASSREGLANGELFF
>TRBD1|TRBV11-2
CASSLGQGFDEQYF
>TRBD1|TRBV4-1
CASSTRQGDSEQYF